This is a list of T cell receptor beta chains from one sample in a study of cytomegalovirus exposure and HLA in healthy donors. Some clones are missing from TCRdb's copy, which holds only in-frame ones; the method was immunoSEQ multiplex PCR. The sample lists roughly 200,000 clones, around 77% seen once, with about 2.7% in the top ten. Specimen: PBMCs. The receptors come from a woman aged 30 to 39 in good health and CMV-seronegative. CDR3s include the opening cysteine and the closing phenylalanine or tryptophan. The order of the fields is J gene, D gene, clone size, V gene, CDR3 protein, CDR3 DNA. The D gene is left open where the match is weak. Clone size is not always given. Where it is, it says once, few, many or a class for expanded clones.

J: TRBJ2-1
D: TRBD2
size: .
V: TRBV6-5
CDR3: CASSGRADWFF
DNA: TGTGCCAGCAGCGGGAGGGCCGATTGGTTCTTC

J: TRBJ1-4
D: .
size: .
V: TRBV6-6
CDR3: CALRSKLFF
DNA: TGTGCCCTGCGGTCAAAACTGTTTTTT

J: TRBJ1-2
D: TRBD1
size: few
V: TRBV6-7
CDR3: CASSCLLGQNYGYTF
DNA: TGTGCCAGCAGTTGCCTGTTGGGACAGAACTATGGCTACACCTTC

J: TRBJ1-2
D: TRBD1
size: .
V: TRBV14
CDR3: CASSQGGQGHGYTF
DNA: TGTGCCAGCAGCCAAGGGGGACAGGGCCATGGCTACACCTTC

J: TRBJ2-7
D: TRBD1
size: .
V: TRBV25-1
CDR3: CASSPGQGIYEQYF
DNA: TGTGCCAGCAGCCCGGGACAGGGGATTTACGAGCAGTACTTC

J: TRBJ1-1
D: .
size: .
V: TRBV9
CDR3: CASSVSTGTEAFF
DNA: TGTGCCAGCAGCGTAAGTACGGGCACTGAAGCTTTCTTT

J: TRBJ1-6
D: .
size: .
V: TRBV19
CDR3: CASSTSDREYAPLHF
DNA: TGTGCCAGTAGTACATCCGACAGAGAATATGCACCCCTCCACTTT

J: TRBJ1-2
D: TRBD1
size: .
V: TRBV30
CDR3: CAWSYPRQGLYGYTF
DNA: TGTGCCTGGAGTTACCCTCGACAGGGGCTCTATGGCTACACCTTC

J: TRBJ2-3
D: .
size: .
V: TRBV28
CDR3: CASLGRGETDTQYF
DNA: TGTGCCAGCTTGGGGCGCGGTGAGACAGATACGCAGTATTTT

J: TRBJ2-1
D: TRBD2
size: .
V: TRBV30
CDR3: CAWSSRGSVNEQFF
DNA: TGTGCCTGGAGTTCTCGCGGGAGTGTCAATGAGCAGTTCTTC

J: TRBJ2-5
D: TRBD1
size: .
V: TRBV11-3
CDR3: CASKGGTGGETQYF
DNA: TGTGCCAGCAAAGGGGGGACAGGGGGAGAGACCCAGTACTTC

J: TRBJ2-2
D: TRBD1
size: .
V: TRBV7-3
CDR3: CASSLGQTELFF
DNA: TGTGCCAGCAGCCTGGGACAGACTGAGCTGTTTTTT

J: TRBJ2-6
D: .
size: once
V: TRBV7-3
CDR3: CASSFGFGGANVLTF
DNA: TGTGCCAGCAGCTTCGGGTTTGGTGGGGCCAACGTCCTGACTTTC

J: TRBJ2-3
D: TRBD1
size: .
V: TRBV7-7
CDR3: CASSPTGQGDTQYF
DNA: TGTGCCAGCAGCCCCACCGGACAGGGTGATACGCAGTATTTT

J: TRBJ2-5
D: .
size: .
V: TRBV6-5
CDR3: CASSYSISGEETQYF
DNA: TGTGCCAGCAGTTACTCGATCTCAGGGGAGGAGACCCAGTACTTC

J: TRBJ2-7
D: TRBD2
size: .
V: TRBV9
CDR3: CASSVAPSGRVEQYF
DNA: TGTGCCAGCAGCGTAGCCCCCAGCGGGAGGGTCGAGCAGTACTTC

J: TRBJ1-6
D: .
size: .
V: TRBV15
CDR3: CATSREAENSPLHF
DNA: TGTGCCACCAGCAGAGAGGCAGAAAATTCACCCCTCCACTTT

J: TRBJ2-6
D: TRBD2
size: once
V: TRBV13
CDR3: CASSEWLAGAGANVLTF
DNA: TGTGCCAGCAGCGAATGGCTAGCGGGAGCTGGGGCCAACGTCCTGACTTTC

J: TRBJ2-7
D: TRBD2
size: .
V: TRBV10-3
CDR3: CAIAAGAPYEQYF
DNA: TGTGCCATCGCCGCGGGAGCTCCCTACGAGCAGTACTTC

J: TRBJ2-7
D: TRBD1
size: .
V: TRBV28
CDR3: CASTLDRVAYEQYF
DNA: TGTGCCAGCACCCTCGACAGGGTAGCCTACGAGCAGTACTTC

J: TRBJ2-3
D: TRBD1
size: .
V: TRBV7-9
CDR3: CASSLDWDSLTDTQYF
DNA: TGTGCCAGCAGCTTAGACTGGGACAGCTTAACAGATACGCAGTATTTT

J: TRBJ2-7
D: .
size: .
V: TRBV15
CDR3: CATSRGGAESYEQYF
DNA: TGTGCCACCAGCAGAGGCGGAGCGGAATCCTACGAGCAGTACTTC

J: TRBJ2-3
D: TRBD2
size: .
V: TRBV7-9
CDR3: CSSSLLAASTDTQYF
DNA: TGTTCCTCCTCGTTACTAGCGGCATCCACAGATACGCAGTATTTT

J: TRBJ1-2
D: TRBD1
size: .
V: TRBV7-2
CDR3: CASSPRQGKAGYTF
DNA: TGTGCCAGCAGCCCCCGACAGGGAAAGGCTGGCTACACCTTC

J: TRBJ1-2
D: .
size: .
V: TRBV14
CDR3: CASSLGGHGYTF
DNA: TGTGCCAGCAGCCTCGGGGGGCACGGCTACACCTTC

J: TRBJ2-2
D: TRBD2
size: few
V: TRBV25-1
CDR3: CASSAKLRLAGETGELFF
DNA: TGTGCCAGCAGTGCTAAACTGAGACTAGCGGGAGAAACCGGGGAGCTGTTTTTT

J: TRBJ2-1
D: .
size: .
V: TRBV5-6
CDR3: CASSANAGTPSNEQFF
DNA: TGTGCCAGCAGCGCCAATGCCGGGACTCCCAGCAATGAGCAGTTCTTC

J: TRBJ2-1
D: TRBD2
size: .
V: TRBV7-2
CDR3: CASSPLAGYSYNEQFF
DNA: TGTGCCAGCAGCCCCTTAGCGGGTTACTCCTACAATGAGCAGTTCTTC

J: TRBJ2-6
D: .
size: .
V: TRBV5-4
CDR3: CASSLGQANSGANVLTF
DNA: TGTGCCAGCAGCTTGGGACAGGCAAACTCTGGGGCCAACGTCCTGACTTTC

J: TRBJ2-3
D: .
size: few
V: TRBV7-9
CDR3: CASSPRQASAHKDTQYF
DNA: TGTGCCAGCAGCCCGAGGCAGGCTAGCGCCCATAAGGATACGCAGTATTTT

J: TRBJ1-1
D: .
size: once
V: TRBV5-1
CDR3: CASSFRKDGGGEAFF
DNA: TGCGCTAGCAGCTTCCGTAAAGATGGGGGAGGTGAAGCTTTCTTT

J: TRBJ2-5
D: .
size: .
V: TRBV18
CDR3: CASSTGAEGTQYF
DNA: TGTGCCAGCTCAACCGGTGCGGAGGGGACCCAGTACTTC

J: TRBJ2-3
D: TRBD1
size: .
V: TRBV29-1
CDR3: CSVPGQGADTQYF
DNA: TGCAGCGTGCCAGGACAGGGGGCAGATACGCAGTATTTT

J: TRBJ2-5
D: .
size: once
V: TRBV5-1
CDR3: CASSLGTGQETQYF
DNA: TGCGCCAGCAGCTTGGGCACAGGTCAAGAGACCCAGTACTTC

J: TRBJ1-1
D: .
size: .
V: TRBV18
CDR3: CASSPNLNTEAFF
DNA: TGTGCCAGCTCACCAAACCTAAACACTGAAGCTTTCTTT

J: TRBJ1-2
D: .
size: .
V: TRBV30
CDR3: CAWSGTGNYGYTF
DNA: TGTGCCTGGAGTGGCACCGGGAACTATGGCTACACCTTC

J: TRBJ2-1
D: TRBD2
size: .
V: TRBV5-1
CDR3: CASSLMAGGMDEQFF
DNA: TGCGCCAGCAGCTTAATGGCGGGGGGTATGGATGAGCAGTTCTTC

J: TRBJ1-5
D: .
size: .
V: TRBV10-3
CDR3: CAISPGGSRVQPQHF
DNA: TGTGCCATCTCCCCGGGGGGGTCGCGAGTTCAGCCCCAGCATTTT

J: TRBJ2-3
D: .
size: .
V: TRBV9
CDR3: CASSVETSTDTQYF
DNA: TGTGCCAGCAGCGTAGAGACTAGCACAGATACGCAGTATTTT

J: TRBJ2-7
D: .
size: .
V: TRBV6-1
CDR3: CASSEESGGGGWEQYF
DNA: TGTGCCAGCAGTGAAGAGTCAGGAGGGGGGGGTTGGGAGCAGTACTTC

J: TRBJ2-7
D: .
size: few
V: TRBV5-6
CDR3: CASSFLLARPYEQYF
DNA: TGTGCCAGCAGCTTTCTTCTAGCTCGCCCCTACGAGCAGTACTTC

J: TRBJ2-3
D: .
size: .
V: TRBV28
CDR3: CASSSNTDTQYF
DNA: TGTGCCAGCAGTTCCAACACAGATACGCAGTATTTT

J: TRBJ1-1
D: TRBD1
size: .
V: TRBV11-1
CDR3: CASSQPPGTGVSEAFF
DNA: TGTGCCAGCAGCCAGCCCCCCGGGACAGGGGTTTCCGAAGCTTTCTTT

J: TRBJ2-7
D: .
size: once
V: TRBV7-2
CDR3: CASSLPRYEQYF
DNA: TGTGCCAGCAGCTTACCCCGGTACGAGCAGTACTTC

J: TRBJ2-1
D: TRBD1
size: once
V: TRBV7-2
CDR3: CASSFPGQGISSSYNEQFF
DNA: TGTGCCAGCAGCTTCCCGGGACAGGGGATCTCGAGCTCCTACAATGAGCAGTTCTTC

J: TRBJ2-5
D: .
size: once
V: TRBV5-6
CDR3: CASSARAPQETQYF
DNA: TGTGCCAGCAGCGCCAGGGCCCCCCAAGAGACCCAGTACTTC

J: TRBJ2-7
D: .
size: once
V: TRBV30
CDR3: CAWSVNNRYRYF
DNA: TGTGCCTGGAGTGTAAACAACCGGTACAGGTACTTC

J: TRBJ2-1
D: .
size: .
V: TRBV5-1
CDR3: CASSLSSNEQFF
DNA: TGCGCCAGCAGCTTGTCGTCCAATGAGCAGTTCTTC

J: TRBJ2-1
D: TRBD1
size: .
V: TRBV2
CDR3: CASRKPGQGRREQFF
DNA: TGTGCCAGCAGGAAACCGGGACAGGGGAGGCGAGAGCAGTTCTTC

J: TRBJ2-5
D: TRBD2
size: once
V: TRBV7-9
CDR3: CASSSQLAGALYQETQYF
DNA: TGTGCCAGCAGCTCACAACTAGCGGGAGCTCTGTACCAAGAGACCCAGTACTTC

J: TRBJ1-2
D: .
size: few
V: TRBV19
CDR3: CASSGVGRVIYGYTF
DNA: TGTGCCAGTAGTGGAGTCGGCAGGGTGATATATGGCTACACCTTC